This TCR beta chain came from a study of T cell changes during pregnancy in multiple sclerosis. This CDR3 is 11 amino acids long. V was cut by 6 bases and J by 2 bases, with 4 bases left in between. CDR1 and CDR2 from the germline V gene are WSHSY and SAAADI. Data came from immunoSEQ multiplex PCR; TCRdb stores just in-frame clones and leaves some out. This sample yields about 33,000 clones, of which about 91% are seen a single time; 2.5% to 3% belongs to the top ten. The clonotype comes from a female donor in good health, enrolled as a control in a pregnancy study. The material sequenced was CD4+ T cells from peripheral blood mononuclear cells, taken in the third trimester of pregnancy. The genes are TRBV10-2 and TRBJ1-1; D uncertain. The CDR3 spells CASRLNTEAFF. CDR3 nucleotides: TGCGCCAGCAGACTTAACACTGAAGCTTTCTTT.